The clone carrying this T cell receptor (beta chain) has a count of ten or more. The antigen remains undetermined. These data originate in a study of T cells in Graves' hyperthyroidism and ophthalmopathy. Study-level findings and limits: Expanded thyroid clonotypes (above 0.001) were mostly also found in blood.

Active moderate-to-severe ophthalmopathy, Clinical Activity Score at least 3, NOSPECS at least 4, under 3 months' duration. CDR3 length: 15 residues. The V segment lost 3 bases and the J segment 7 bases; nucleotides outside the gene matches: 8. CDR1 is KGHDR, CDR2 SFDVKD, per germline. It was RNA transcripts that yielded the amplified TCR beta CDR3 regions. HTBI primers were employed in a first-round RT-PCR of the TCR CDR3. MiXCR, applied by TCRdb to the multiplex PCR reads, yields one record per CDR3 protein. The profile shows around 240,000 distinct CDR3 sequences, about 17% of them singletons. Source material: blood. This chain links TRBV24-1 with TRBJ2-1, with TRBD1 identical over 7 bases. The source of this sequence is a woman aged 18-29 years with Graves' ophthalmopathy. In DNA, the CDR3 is TGTGCCACCAGTGATGTGACAGGGTCGGGGAATGAGCAGTTCTTC. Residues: CATSDVTGSGNEQFF.